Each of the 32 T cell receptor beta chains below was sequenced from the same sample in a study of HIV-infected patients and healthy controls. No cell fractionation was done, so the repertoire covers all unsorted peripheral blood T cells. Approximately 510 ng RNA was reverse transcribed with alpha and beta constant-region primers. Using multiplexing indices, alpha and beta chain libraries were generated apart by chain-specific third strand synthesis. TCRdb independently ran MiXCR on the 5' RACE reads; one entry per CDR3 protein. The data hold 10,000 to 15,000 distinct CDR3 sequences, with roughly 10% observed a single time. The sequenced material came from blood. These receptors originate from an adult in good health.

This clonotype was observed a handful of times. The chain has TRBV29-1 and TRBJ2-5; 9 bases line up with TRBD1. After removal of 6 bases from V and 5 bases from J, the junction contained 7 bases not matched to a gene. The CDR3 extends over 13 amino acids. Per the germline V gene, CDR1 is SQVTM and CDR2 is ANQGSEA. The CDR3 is CSVRDRAVETQYF. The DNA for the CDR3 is TGCAGCGTACGGGACAGGGCCGTGGAGACCCAGTACTTC.

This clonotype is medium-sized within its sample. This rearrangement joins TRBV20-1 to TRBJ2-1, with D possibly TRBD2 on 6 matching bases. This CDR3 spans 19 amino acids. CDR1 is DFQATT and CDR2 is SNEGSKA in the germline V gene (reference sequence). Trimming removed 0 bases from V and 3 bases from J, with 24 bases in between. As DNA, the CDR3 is TGCAGTGCTAGAGATCGGGACTCCTTCTTCGGTTCCCTCTACAATGAGCAGTTCTTC. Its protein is CSARDRDSFFGSLYNEQFF.

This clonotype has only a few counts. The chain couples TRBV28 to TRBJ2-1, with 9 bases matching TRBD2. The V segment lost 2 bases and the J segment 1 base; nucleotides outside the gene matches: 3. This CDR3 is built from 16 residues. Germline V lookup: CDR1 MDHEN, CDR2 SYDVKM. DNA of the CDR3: TGTGCCAGCAGTTTAGCTAGCGGGATATCCTACAATGAGCAGTTCTTC. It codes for CASSLASGISYNEQFF.

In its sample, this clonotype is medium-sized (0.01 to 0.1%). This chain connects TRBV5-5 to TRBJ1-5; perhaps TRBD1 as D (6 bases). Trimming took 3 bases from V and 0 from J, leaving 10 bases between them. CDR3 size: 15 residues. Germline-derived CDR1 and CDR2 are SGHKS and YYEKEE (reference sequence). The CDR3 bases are TGTGCCAGCAGCTCGACAGGTCTTAGCAATCAGCCCCAGCATTTT. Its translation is CASSSTGLSNQPQHF.

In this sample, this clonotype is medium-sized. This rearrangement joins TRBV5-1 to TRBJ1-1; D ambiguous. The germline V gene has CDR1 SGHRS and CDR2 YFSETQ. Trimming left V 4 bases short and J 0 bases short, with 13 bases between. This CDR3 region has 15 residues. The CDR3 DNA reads TGCGCCAGCAGCACGGGAGACTCAATGAACACTGAAGCTTTCTTT. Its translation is CASSTGDSMNTEAFF.

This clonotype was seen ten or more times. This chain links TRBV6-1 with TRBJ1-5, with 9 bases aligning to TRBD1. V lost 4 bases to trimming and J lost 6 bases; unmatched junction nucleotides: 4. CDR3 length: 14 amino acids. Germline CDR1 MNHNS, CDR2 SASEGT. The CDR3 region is CASSGDRVGQPQHF. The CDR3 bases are TGTGCCAGCAGTGGGGACAGGGTAGGTCAGCCCCAGCATTTT.

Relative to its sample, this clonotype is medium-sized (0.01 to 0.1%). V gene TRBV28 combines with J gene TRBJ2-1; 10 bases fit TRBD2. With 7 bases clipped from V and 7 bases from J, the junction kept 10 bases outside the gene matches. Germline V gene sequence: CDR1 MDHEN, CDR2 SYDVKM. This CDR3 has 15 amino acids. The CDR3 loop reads CASNIPGLATNEQFF. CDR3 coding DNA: TGTGCCAGCAATATCCCGGGACTAGCGACAAATGAGCAGTTCTTC.

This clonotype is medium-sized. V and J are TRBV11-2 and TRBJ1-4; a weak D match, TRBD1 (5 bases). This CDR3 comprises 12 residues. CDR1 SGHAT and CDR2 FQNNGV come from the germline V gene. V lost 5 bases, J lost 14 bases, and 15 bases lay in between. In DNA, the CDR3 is TGTGCCAGCAGCCCAGGACCTCCAGGGCTGTTTTTT. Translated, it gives CASSPGPPGLFF.

The CDR3 nucleotides are TGTGCCAGCAGCTCCTGGACAGGGGACACTGAAGCTTTCTTT. Amino acids: CASSSWTGDTEAFF. V usage is TRBV11-2 and J usage is TRBJ1-1; 9 nucleotides agree with TRBD1. The V segment lost 4 bases and the J segment 3 bases; nucleotides outside the gene matches: 3. The CDR3 length is 14 residues. CDR1 is SGHAT, CDR2 FQNNGV, per germline. Full variable domain (outside the CDR3, taken from reference TRBV11-2 and TRBJ1-1): EAGVAQSPRYKIIEKRQSVAFWCNPISGHATLYWYQQILGQGPKLLIQFQNNGVVDDSQLPKDRFSAERLKGVDSTLKIQPAKLEDSAVYLCASSSWTGDTEAFFGQGTRLTVV.

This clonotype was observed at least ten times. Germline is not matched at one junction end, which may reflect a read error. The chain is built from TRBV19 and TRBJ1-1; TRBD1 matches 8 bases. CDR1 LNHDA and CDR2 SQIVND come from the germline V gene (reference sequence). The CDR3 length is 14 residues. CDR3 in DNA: TGTGCCAGTAGGCGGTGGACAGGGAACGCTGAAGCTTTCTTT. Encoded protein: CASRRWTGNAEAFF. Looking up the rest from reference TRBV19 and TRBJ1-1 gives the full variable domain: DGGITQSPKYLFRKEGQNVTLSCEQNLNHDAMYWYRQDPGQGLRLIYYSQIVNDFQKGDIAEGYSVSREKKESFPLTVTSAQKNPTAFYLCASRRWTGNAEAFFGQGTRLTVV.

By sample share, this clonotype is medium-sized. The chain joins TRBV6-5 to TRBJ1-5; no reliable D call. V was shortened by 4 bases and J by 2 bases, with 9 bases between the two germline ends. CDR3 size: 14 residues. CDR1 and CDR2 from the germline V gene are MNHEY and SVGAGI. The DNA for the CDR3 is TGTGCCAGCAGTTTCAGACATGGCAATCAGCCCCAGCATTTT. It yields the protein CASSFRHGNQPQHF.

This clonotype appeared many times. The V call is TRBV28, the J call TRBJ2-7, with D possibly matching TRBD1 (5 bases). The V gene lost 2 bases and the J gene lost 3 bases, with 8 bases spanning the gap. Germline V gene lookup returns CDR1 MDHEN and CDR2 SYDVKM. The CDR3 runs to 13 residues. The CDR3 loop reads CASSLRGRYEQYF. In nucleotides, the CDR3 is TGTGCCAGCAGTTTAAGGGGTCGCTACGAGCAGTACTTC. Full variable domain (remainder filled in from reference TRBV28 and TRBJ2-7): DVKVTQSSRYLVKRTGEKVFLECVQDMDHENMFWYRQDPGLGLRLIYFSYDVKMKEKGDIPEGYSVSREKKERFSLILESASTNQTSMYLCASSLRGRYEQYFGPGTRLTVT.

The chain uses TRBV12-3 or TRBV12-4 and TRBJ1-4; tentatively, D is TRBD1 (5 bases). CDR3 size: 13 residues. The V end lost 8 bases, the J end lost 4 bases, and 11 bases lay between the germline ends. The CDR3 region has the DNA TGTGCCAGCTCGGGACCGCATAATGAAAAACTGTTTTTT. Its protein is CASSGPHNEKLFF.

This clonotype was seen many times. The CDR3 sequence: CASSLDSGETQYF. CDR3 bases: TGCGCCAGCAGCTTGGACTCAGGAGAGACCCAGTACTTC. V usage is TRBV5-1 and J usage is TRBJ2-5, with D hard to call. Germline CDR1 is SGHRS and CDR2 is YFSETQ. CDR3 length: 13 residues. V was cut by 0 bases and J by 4 bases, with 7 bases left in between.

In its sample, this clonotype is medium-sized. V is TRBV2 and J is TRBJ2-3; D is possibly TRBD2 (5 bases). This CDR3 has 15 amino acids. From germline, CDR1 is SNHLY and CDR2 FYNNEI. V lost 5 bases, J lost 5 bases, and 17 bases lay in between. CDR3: CASSPPWESGDTQYF. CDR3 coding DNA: TGTGCCAGCAGTCCCCCTTGGGAGTCGGGAGATACGCAGTATTTT.

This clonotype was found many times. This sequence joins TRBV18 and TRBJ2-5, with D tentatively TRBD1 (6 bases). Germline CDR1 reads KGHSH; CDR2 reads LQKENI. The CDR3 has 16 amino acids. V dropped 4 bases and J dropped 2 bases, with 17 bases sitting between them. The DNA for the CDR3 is TGTGCCAGCTCACGCATCTTTGACAGGAATCAAGAGACCCAGTACTTC. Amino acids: CASSRIFDRNQETQYF.

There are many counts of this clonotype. CDR3 in amino acids: CASREGGEGKTEAFF. The DNA of the CDR3 is TGTGCCAGCAGGGAAGGGGGCGAGGGGAAGACTGAAGCTTTCTTT. The chain uses TRBV28 and TRBJ1-1, with TRBD1 matching 7 bases. Trimming took 6 bases from V and 5 from J; bases not matched to a gene: 12. Germline V gene lookup returns CDR1 MDHEN and CDR2 SYDVKM. The CDR3 covers 15 residues.

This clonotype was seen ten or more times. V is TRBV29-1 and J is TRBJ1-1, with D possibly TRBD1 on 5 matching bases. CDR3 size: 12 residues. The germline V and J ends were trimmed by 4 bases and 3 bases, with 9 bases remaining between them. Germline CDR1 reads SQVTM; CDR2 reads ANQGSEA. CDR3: CSVGQGDTEAFF. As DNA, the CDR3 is TGCAGCGTTGGCCAGGGCGACACTGAAGCTTTCTTT. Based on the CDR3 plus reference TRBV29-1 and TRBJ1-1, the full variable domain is SAVISQKPSRDICQRGTSLTIQCQVDSQVTMMFWYRQQPGQSLTLIATANQGSEATYESGFVIDKFPISRPNLTFSTLTVSNMSPEDSSIYLCSVGQGDTEAFFGQGTRLTVV.

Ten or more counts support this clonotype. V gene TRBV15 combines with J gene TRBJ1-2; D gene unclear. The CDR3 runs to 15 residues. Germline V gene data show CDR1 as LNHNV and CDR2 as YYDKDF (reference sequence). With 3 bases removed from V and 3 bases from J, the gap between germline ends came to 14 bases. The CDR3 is CATSSPGYFDYGYTF. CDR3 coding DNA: TGTGCCACCAGCAGTCCGGGGTACTTCGACTATGGCTACACCTTC.

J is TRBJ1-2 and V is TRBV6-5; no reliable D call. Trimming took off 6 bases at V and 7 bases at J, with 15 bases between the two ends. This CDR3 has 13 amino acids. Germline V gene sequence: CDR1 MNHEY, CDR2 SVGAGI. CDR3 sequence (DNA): TGTGCCAGCAGCCAGGACCCCTCGCGTGGCTACACCTTC. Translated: CASSQDPSRGYTF.

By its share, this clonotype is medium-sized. The CDR3 nucleotides are TGCAGTGCTAGAAGAGAGACCCAGTACTTC. Protein product: CSARRETQYF. This chain links TRBV20-1 with TRBJ2-5; D is unclear. The germline V gene encodes CDR1 DFQATT and CDR2 SNEGSKA (reference sequence). This CDR3 has 10 amino acids. The V gene lost 2 bases and the J gene lost 4 bases, with 2 bases spanning the gap.

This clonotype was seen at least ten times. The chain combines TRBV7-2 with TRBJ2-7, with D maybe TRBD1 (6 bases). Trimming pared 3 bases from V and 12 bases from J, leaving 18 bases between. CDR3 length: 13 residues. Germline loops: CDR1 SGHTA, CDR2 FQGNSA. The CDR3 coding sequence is TGTGCCAGCAGCTTCCCAGGGGTTCGTAGTCTGTACTTC. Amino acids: CASSFPGVRSLYF.

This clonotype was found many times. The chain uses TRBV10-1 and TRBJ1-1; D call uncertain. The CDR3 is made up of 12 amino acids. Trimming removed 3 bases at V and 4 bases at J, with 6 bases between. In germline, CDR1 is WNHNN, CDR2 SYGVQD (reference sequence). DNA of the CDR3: TGCGCCAGCAGTGACGAGGGCACTGAAGCTTTCTTT. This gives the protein CASSDEGTEAFF.

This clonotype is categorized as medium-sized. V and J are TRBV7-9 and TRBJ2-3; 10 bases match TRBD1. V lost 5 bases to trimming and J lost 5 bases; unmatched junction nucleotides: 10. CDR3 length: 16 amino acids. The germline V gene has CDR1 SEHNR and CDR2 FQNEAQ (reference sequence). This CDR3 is CASSARDRGQKDTQYF. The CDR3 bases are TGTGCCAGCAGCGCCCGGGACAGGGGTCAAAAAGATACGCAGTATTTT.

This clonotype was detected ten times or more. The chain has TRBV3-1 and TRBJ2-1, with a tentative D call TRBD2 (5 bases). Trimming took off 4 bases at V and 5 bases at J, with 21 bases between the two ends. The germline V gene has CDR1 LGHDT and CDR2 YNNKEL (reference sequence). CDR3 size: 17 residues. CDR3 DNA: TGTGCCAGCAGCCCCCTAGCTCTCCCCGCCCATCACAATGAGCAGTTCTTC. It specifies CASSPLALPAHHNEQFF.

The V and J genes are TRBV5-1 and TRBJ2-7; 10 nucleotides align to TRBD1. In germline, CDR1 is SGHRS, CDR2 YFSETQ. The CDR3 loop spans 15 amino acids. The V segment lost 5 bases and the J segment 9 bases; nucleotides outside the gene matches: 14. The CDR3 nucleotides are TGCGCCAGCAGTTCCGGGGACAGGGGACGCTCCGGGCAGTACTTC. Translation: CASSSGDRGRSGQYF.

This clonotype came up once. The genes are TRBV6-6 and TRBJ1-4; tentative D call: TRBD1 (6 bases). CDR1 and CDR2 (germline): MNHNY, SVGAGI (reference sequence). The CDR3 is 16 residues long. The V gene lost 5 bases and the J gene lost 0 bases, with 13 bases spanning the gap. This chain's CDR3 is CASSGRQVATNEKLFF. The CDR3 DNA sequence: TGTGCCAGCAGTGGTCGACAGGTTGCAACTAATGAAAAACTGTTTTTT.

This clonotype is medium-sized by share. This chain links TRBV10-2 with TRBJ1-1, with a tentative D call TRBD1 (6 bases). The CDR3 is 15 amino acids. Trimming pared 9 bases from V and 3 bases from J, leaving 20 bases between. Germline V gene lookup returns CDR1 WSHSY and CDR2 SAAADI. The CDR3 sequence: CASLTGSVRYTEAFF. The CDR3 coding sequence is TGCGCCAGTCTAACAGGGAGTGTTAGGTACACTGAAGCTTTCTTT.

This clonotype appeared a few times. The CDR3 DNA sequence: TGTGCCAGCAGTCATCACCTCAGGGGGTGGGGCACAGATACGCAGTATTTT. Translating gives CASSHHLRGWGTDTQYF. The gene calls are TRBV6-6 and TRBJ2-3, with 7 bases identical to TRBD1. The ends lost 5 bases at V and 1 base at J; junction bases unmatched: 12. The CDR3 spans 17 residues. Germline V gene data show CDR1 as MNHNY and CDR2 as SVGAGI (reference sequence).

CDR3 amino acids: CASSPGTGTYEQYF. The CDR3 region has the DNA TGTGCCAGCAGCCCCGGGACGGGGACCTACGAGCAGTACTTC. The rearrangement joins TRBV2 to TRBJ2-7; D might be TRBD1 or TRBD2, each matching 5 bases. The length of the CDR3 is 14 residues. CDR1 and CDR2 from the germline V gene are SNHLY and FYNNEI. Trimming cost V 6 bases and J 2 bases, with 14 bases left between them.

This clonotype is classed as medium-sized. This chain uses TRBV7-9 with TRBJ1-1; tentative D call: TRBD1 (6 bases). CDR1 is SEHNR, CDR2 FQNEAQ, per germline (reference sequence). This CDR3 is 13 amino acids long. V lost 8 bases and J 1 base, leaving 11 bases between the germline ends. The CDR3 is CASAKDRNTEAFF. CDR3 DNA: TGTGCCAGCGCAAAGGACAGGAACACTGAAGCTTTCTTT.

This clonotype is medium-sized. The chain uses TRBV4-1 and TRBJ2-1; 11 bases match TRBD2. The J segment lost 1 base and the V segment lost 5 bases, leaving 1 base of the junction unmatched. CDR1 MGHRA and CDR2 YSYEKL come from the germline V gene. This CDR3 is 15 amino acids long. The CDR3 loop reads CASSVAGGSYNEQFF. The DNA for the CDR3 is TGCGCCAGCAGCGTAGCGGGAGGGTCCTACAATGAGCAGTTCTTC.